This TCR beta chain is from a study of metastatic and nonmetastatic thyroid tumors. Study in general: Repertoire data that came from the blood and tumor or nodule tissue of malignant and benign thyroid patients were compared.

Trimming stripped 4 bases from V and 5 bases from J, with 10 bases between. This CDR3 is built from 14 residues. Per germline, CDR1 SGHRS and CDR2 YFSETQ. As to this clone: Its antigen is still unknown.

Broader study findings: Malignant thyroid tumors reportedly exceeded benign nodules significantly in TCR beta diversity, with the difference appearing in blood and tumor.

Thyroid surgery was performed in patients who had received no treatment beforehand. Source study methods: A distant-metastasis classifier for papillary thyroid cancer was built using CDR3 differences across clinicopathological groups. TCRdb reanalyzed the PCR reads with MiXCR. These V and J calls rely on TCRdb rather than the paper's analysis. This sample has 30,000 to 40,000 clones; about a fifth occur once, and the top ten carry around 3%. The chain has TRBV5-1 and TRBJ1-6; D might be TRBD1 (6 bases). Sequencing input: tumor tissue. The receptor's source is a male donor with papillary thyroid cancer or a benign thyroid nodule (not recorded which). Some clones in this sample may be carry-over from other donors' samples. The CDR3: CASSGQRNNSPLHF. The CDR3 region has the DNA TGCGCCAGCAGCGGACAGCGGAATAATTCACCCCTCCACTTT.